The 17 T cell receptor beta chains given below trace back to one sample, sequenced in a study of shared clonotypes between healthy human individuals. The repertoire was sequenced with immunoSEQ multiplex PCR; TCRdb's copy has only in-frame clones and lacks some. The data show 180,000 or so clones, 90% to 95% seen once. The sequencing input was naive CD4+ T cells sorted from blood. Subset here: CD45RA+ positively selected. The receptors here all came from a woman in her 30s in good health.

This clone has only one observation. This chain connects TRBV5-1 to TRBJ1-1; D not resolved. The CDR3 totals 13 residues. Per the germline V gene, CDR1 is SGHRS and CDR2 is YFSETQ. Trimming removed 4 bases from V and 10 bases from J, with 17 bases in between. DNA for the CDR3: TGCGCCAGCAGCACCCCAGGTCAGGATCGAGCTTTCTTT. Protein sequence: CASSTPGQDRAFF.

V and J are TRBV2 and TRBJ1-5, with 11 bases that match TRBD1. This CDR3 has 15 residues. V lost 7 bases, J lost 5 bases, and 7 bases stayed unmatched. Germline V gives CDR1 SNHLY, CDR2 FYNNEI. The CDR3 protein is CASKGDRGFDQPQHF. CDR3 nucleotide sequence: TGTGCCAGCAAAGGGGACAGGGGGTTCGATCAGCCCCAGCATTTT. Full variable domain (rest looked up from reference TRBV2 and TRBJ1-5): EPEVTQTPSHQVTQMGQEVILRCVPISNHLYFYWYRQILGQKVEFLVSFYNNEISEKSEIFDDQFSVERPDGSNFTLKIRSTKLEDSAMYFCASKGDRGFDQPQHFGDGTRLSIL.

The chain carries TRBV20-1 and TRBJ1-2; no clear D gene. Germline V lookup: CDR1 DFQATT, CDR2 SNEGSKA (reference sequence). V was cut by 5 bases and J by 8 bases, with 12 bases left in between. The CDR3 is 11 amino acids. DNA of the CDR3: TGCAGTGCTTTTTTCCTAGGGGGCTACACCTTC. Protein: CSAFFLGGYTF.

V usage is TRBV28 and J usage is TRBJ2-7; 12 bases are shared with TRBD2. V lost 5 bases and J lost 5; bases outside the gene matches: 4. CDR1 is MDHEN and CDR2 is SYDVKM in the germline V gene. This CDR3 has 14 amino acids. CDR3 sequence (DNA): TGTGCCAGCAGTCCCGGGACTAGCGGGCACGAGCAGTACTTC. This translates into CASSPGTSGHEQYF.

The chain recombines TRBV9 with TRBJ2-7; D is ambiguous. CDR3 length: 15 residues. Germline CDR1 and CDR2: SGDLS and YYNGEE. The V and J ends lost 1 base and 5 bases respectively, with 16 bases between them. The CDR3: CASSVSVTSPHEQYF. The CDR3 DNA is TGTGCCAGCAGCGTAAGTGTGACGAGCCCCCACGAGCAGTACTTC. The entire variable domain, with the rest obtained from reference TRBV9 and TRBJ2-7, is as follows: DSGVTQTPKHLITATGQRVTLRCSPRSGDLSVYWYQQSLDQGLQFLIQYYNGEERAKGNILERFSAQQFPDLHSELNLSSLELGDSALYFCASSVSVTSPHEQYFGPGTRLTVT.

The chain joins TRBV5-1 to TRBJ2-5; D not certain. The V end was cut by 0 bases, the J end by 2 bases, with 2 bases between. The CDR3 consists of 12 residues. CDR1 is SGHRS, CDR2 YFSETQ, per germline. CDR3 region: CASSLGQETQYF. The CDR3 coding sequence is TGCGCCAGCAGCTTGGGGCAAGAGACCCAGTACTTC.

This clone was counted once. At one boundary the junction diverges from the germline segment, which might be a read error. The chain employs TRBV5-5 and TRBJ2-5; no clear D. In germline, CDR1 is SGHKS, CDR2 YYEKEE (reference sequence). The CDR3 sequence is 13 residues long. The CDR3 loop is CASTLAVQETQYF. CDR3 nucleotide sequence: TGTGCCAGCACCTTGGCGGTCCAAGAGACCCAGTACTTC.

The rearrangement joins TRBV14 to TRBJ2-5; TRBD2 matches 9 bases. The J call is uncertain, as TRBJ2-7 better fits the DNA end. This CDR3 comprises 14 residues. CDR1 and CDR2 from the germline V gene are SGHDN and FVKESK. The CDR3 region is CASSQGAGGYEQYF. Here the CDR3 DNA reads TGTGCCAGCAGCCAAGGAGCGGGAGGCTACGAGCAGTACTTC.

This chain joins TRBV19 and TRBJ2-7, with a weak D call TRBD2 (5 bases). This CDR3 spans 16 amino acids. V gave up 5 bases and J gave up 1 base, with 18 bases separating them. Looked up from germline, CDR1 is LNHDA and CDR2 is SQIVND (reference sequence). The CDR3 nucleotides read TGTGCCAGTAGTCCCCGAGGGAGCGGATCTTCCTACGAGCAGTACTTC. As protein: CASSPRGSGSSYEQYF.

This chain joins TRBV28 and TRBJ2-5; tentatively, D is TRBD1 (6 bases). The J call is doubtful: the DNA matches TRBJ2-7 better. The CDR3 has 12 residues. The V gene's germline CDR1 is MDHEN and CDR2 SYDVKM. This chain's CDR3 is CAAGGGRDEQYF. The CDR3, as DNA: TGTGCTGCGGGTGGGGGCCGTGACGAGCAGTACTTC.

The rearrangement uses TRBV10-2 and TRBJ1-5; possibly TRBD1 for D (5 bases). The ends were cut back, 6 bases at V and 9 bases at J, with 15 bases in the middle. Per the germline V gene, CDR1 is WSHSY and CDR2 is SAAADI. CDR3 length: 13 amino acids. CDR3 amino acids: CASSQDTFGPQHF. The CDR3 region has the DNA TGCGCCAGCAGCCAGGACACCTTCGGGCCCCAGCATTTT.

J is TRBJ2-3 and V is TRBV7-2, with D perhaps given as TRBD1 or TRBD2 (7 bases each). The CDR3 spans 14 residues. In germline, CDR1 is SGHTA, CDR2 FQGNSA. V was clipped by 11 bases and J by 12 bases, with 27 bases between them. CDR3 residues: CAGAPTGRDQPQYF. The CDR3 DNA reads TGTGCCGGCGCGCCGACAGGGAGGGACCAACCCCAGTATTTT.

The CDR3 region has the DNA TGTGCCAGCAGCGAACCGGGACAGGGGACCTACGAGCAGTACTTC. This translates into CASSEPGQGTYEQYF. This sequence joins TRBV11-2 and TRBJ2-5, with 10 bases fitting TRBD1. The DNA end is more similar to TRBJ2-7, so the J call may be wrong. Germline loops: CDR1 SGHAT, CDR2 FQNNGV. CDR3 length: 15 residues.

The rearrangement joins TRBV2 to TRBJ2-7; possible D gene TRBD2, 6 bases. Germline CDR1 is SNHLY and CDR2 is FYNNEI. Trimming pared 5 bases from V and 3 bases from J, leaving 8 bases between. The length of the CDR3 is 12 residues. The CDR3: CASSQDYYEQYF. The CDR3 coding sequence is TGTGCCAGCAGTCAGGACTACTACGAGCAGTACTTC.

The count of this clone is one. The chain is built from TRBV7-8 and TRBJ2-1; D is undetermined. This CDR3 has 14 residues. The V end was cut by 1 base, the J end by 0 bases, with 4 bases between. From germline, CDR1 is SGHVS and CDR2 FQNEAQ. In DNA, the CDR3 is TGTGCCAGCAGCTTAGGACGCTCCTACAATGAGCAGTTCTTC. This sequence encodes CASSLGRSYNEQFF.

This chain uses TRBV5-1 with TRBJ2-5, with D maybe TRBD2 (5 bases). This CDR3 has 13 residues. Germline loops: CDR1 SGHRS, CDR2 YFSETQ. V lost 3 bases and J 5 bases, leaving 11 bases between the germline ends. The CDR3 region is CASSSEDWETQYF. The CDR3 DNA is TGCGCCAGCAGCTCGGAGGATTGGGAGACCCAGTACTTC.

The chain couples TRBV5-1 to TRBJ2-7; D is uncertain. V lost 2 bases to trimming and J lost 6 bases, with 21 bases between them. The germline gives CDR1 SGHRS, CDR2 YFSETQ. The CDR3 is 16 residues long. Here the CDR3 reads CASSFFLAGDRTEQYF. The CDR3 region has the DNA TGCGCCAGCAGCTTCTTTTTAGCCGGCGACCGTACCGAGCAGTACTTC.